This record concerns one T cell receptor (beta chain) sequence. The antigen is unknown. The data stem from a study of radiotherapy plus CTLA-4 blockade in lung cancer. General study findings and limits: The best prediction of response reportedly came from early blood T cell clone dynamics, with interferon-beta.

Profiling relied on immunoSEQ multiplex PCR, and the TCRdb table lists in-frame clones only, not all of them. In the table there are 70,000 to 90,000 clones, around 80% of which are singletons. Patients in the study, people with chemo-refractory metastatic non-small-cell lung cancer, received focal radiation plus ipilimumab CTLA-4 blockade. From germline, CDR1 is MNHNS and CDR2 SASEGT. This CDR3 spans 14 amino acids. V shed 5 bases and J shed 4 bases, with 14 bases lying between them. The material was peripheral blood, obtained from a patient treated with radiotherapy plus ipilimumab. J is TRBJ2-5 and V is TRBV6-1; D is unresolved. The receptor comes from a human donor with non-small cell lung cancer who had a complete response to radiotherapy plus ipilimumab. CDR3 bases: TGTGCCAGCAGTACCGATCCTGTTGGAGAGACCCAGTACTTC. Translated, it gives CASSTDPVGETQYF.